Below are 31 T cell receptor beta chains sequenced from a single sample in a study of preoperative IRX-2 immunotherapy in early breast cancer (dated by TCRdb to the late 2010s). Libraries came from the immunoSEQ multiplex PCR assay. TCRdb provides this immuneACCESS table in a form limited to in-frame rearrangements. Some clones are lacking; in checked studies, under half of them reflect an unresolved V gene, and why the rest are absent is not known. Counted in this sample were some 42,000 clones; roughly 80% of them appeared once. Together, the top ten hold around 1.4% of the sample. In light of the paper, this sample's treatment or condition label describes: preoperative locoregional IRX-2 cytokine immunotherapy. Here the sequenced sample was lymph node tissue, taken after IRX-2 immunotherapy. The receptors were sampled from a human donor with breast cancer.

V and J are TRBV5-1 and TRBJ1-3; D unresolved. The CDR3 consists of 14 residues. V shed 5 bases and J shed 0 bases, with 9 bases lying between them. Germline values: CDR1 SGHRS, CDR2 YFSETQ. The CDR3 DNA is TGCGCCAGCAGACCTCAGAGCTCTGGAAACACCATATATTTT. This codes for CASRPQSSGNTIYF.

The rearrangement links TRBV19 to TRBJ2-2; D may be TRBD2 (5 bases). V was cut by 1 base and J by 2 bases, with 11 bases left in between. CDR3 size: 16 residues. Germline V gives CDR1 LNHDA, CDR2 SQIVND (reference sequence). This chain's CDR3 is CASSIGAAINTGELFF. For the CDR3, the DNA is TGTGCCAGTAGTATAGGAGCGGCGATTAACACCGGGGAGCTGTTTTTT.

This clone was picked up one time. The V call is TRBV7-6, the J call TRBJ2-7, with D tentatively TRBD1 (6 bases). The CDR3 has 15 residues. V was trimmed by 6 bases and J by 3 bases, leaving 18 bases between them. Germline-derived CDR1 and CDR2 are SGHVS and FNYEAQ. CDR3: CASSLRAGEGYEQYF. CDR3 nucleotide sequence: TGTGCCAGCAGTCTTAGAGCAGGGGAAGGCTACGAGCAGTACTTC.

This clone was seen just once. The chain links TRBV1 to TRBJ2-7. TRBV1 is a documented pseudogene. This CDR3 contains 12 residues. CDR3 coding DNA: TGCGCCAGCAGCCCCCGATGGTCCGAGCAGTACTTC. It codes for CASSPRWSEQYF.

This clone was detected a few times. The chain recombines TRBV6-8 with TRBJ1-4, with TRBD1 identical over 7 bases. V trimming: 2 bases; J trimming: 6 bases; junction bases outside the gene matches: 6. CDR3 length equals 15 residues. From germline, CDR1 is MNHGY and CDR2 SAAAGT. In DNA form, the CDR3 reads TGTGCCAGCAGTTACCGCAGGGGGTACGATGAAAAACTGTTTTTT. The encoded protein is CASSYRRGYDEKLFF.

The chain is built from TRBV7-1 and TRBJ1-4, with D unclear. TRBV7-1 is labeled an ORF, and its function is uncertain. CDR3 size: 18 residues. Between the trimmed V and J ends, which lost 4 bases and 0 bases, there was a span of 18 bases. For the CDR3, the DNA is TGTGCCAGCAGCTTAGATTCATTCACCCCTGCAACTAATGAAAAACTGTTTTTT. Residues: CASSLDSFTPATNEKLFF.

The gene calls are TRBV6-8 and TRBJ1-2, with a weak D call TRBD1 (6 bases). The CDR3 has 14 residues. V was trimmed by 6 bases and J by 2 bases, leaving 13 bases between them. The germline gives CDR1 MNHGY, CDR2 SAAAGT. This CDR3 reads CASRPPGQNYGYTF. The CDR3 DNA sequence: TGTGCCAGCAGACCCCCGGGACAAAACTATGGCTACACCTTC.

The chain recombines TRBV2 with TRBJ2-2; D perhaps matches TRBD1 (5 bases). There are 12 residues in the CDR3. V was pared by 2 bases and J by 9 bases, with 7 bases between. Germline V gene sequence: CDR1 SNHLY, CDR2 FYNNEI. The CDR3 DNA reads TGTGCCAGCAGTGAACAGGGCCGGGAGCTGTTTTTT. Translated: CASSEQGRELFF.

This sequence joins TRBV18 and TRBJ2-6; 8 bases align to TRBD1. V was pared by 2 bases and J by 0 bases, with 6 bases of the junction left unmatched. The CDR3 covers 18 residues. The germline V gene has CDR1 KGHSH and CDR2 LQKENI. The CDR3, as DNA: TGTGCCAGCTCACCATCTGGACAGGGCAGCTCTGGGGCCAACGTCCTGACTTTC. Its protein product is CASSPSGQGSSGANVLTF.

This clone was observed a few times. This chain links TRBV6-8 with TRBJ2-3; 8 nucleotides line up with TRBD2. With V trimmed by 5 bases and J by 1 base, 8 bases remained unmatched. Germline CDR1 and CDR2: MNHGY and SAAAGT. The CDR3 extends over 16 amino acids. This chain's CDR3 is CASSHTSGGRTDTQYF. Written as DNA, the CDR3 is TGTGCCAGCAGTCACACCAGCGGGGGTCGCACAGATACGCAGTATTTT.

V gene TRBV6-8 combines with J gene TRBJ1-1, with TRBD1 as a possible D gene (5 bases). V lost 0 bases to trimming and J lost 1 base, with 12 bases between them. The CDR3 covers 16 residues. The V gene's germline CDR1 is MNHGY and CDR2 SAAAGT. CDR3 bases: TGTGCCAGCAGTTACTCGAGAGACAGCGGGAACACTGAAGCTTTCTTT. It is translated as CASSYSRDSGNTEAFF.

This rearrangement joins TRBV1 to TRBJ1-2. TRBV1 is flagged as a pseudogene. This CDR3 has 16 residues. The CDR3 DNA follows: TGCGCCAGCAGCCAAGAACGGGCTACGGAGATCTATGGCTACACCTTC. The encoded protein is CASSQERATEIYGYTF.

The V call is TRBV30, the J call TRBJ2-5; D ambiguous. This CDR3 is built from 11 residues. Germline values: CDR1 GTSNPN, CDR2 SVGIG (reference sequence). V was pared by 5 bases and J by 5 bases, with 9 bases between. The CDR3 sequence: CAWEVGETQYF. CDR3 DNA sequence: TGTGCCTGGGAGGTCGGGGAGACCCAGTACTTC.

This sequence joins TRBV23-1 and TRBJ2-3; 13 nucleotides agree with TRBD2. TRBV23-1 is filed as an ORF, its function uncertain. The ends lost 6 bases at V and 1 base at J; junction bases unmatched: 7. This CDR3 is built from 17 residues. CDR3 nucleotides: TGCGCCAGCAGCCGAGGGACTAGCGGGGATGGCACAGATACGCAGTATTTT. It is translated as CASSRGTSGDGTDTQYF.

This chain links TRBV28 with TRBJ1-3; 9 bases match TRBD1. Unmatched junction bases numbered 11, after V lost 5 bases and J lost 0 bases. The CDR3 has 18 residues. Germline CDR1 is MDHEN and CDR2 is SYDVKM. The CDR3 DNA is TGTGCCAGCAGTCGAACAGGGACAGGGCTAAGCTCTGGAAACACCATATATTTT. It is translated as CASSRTGTGLSSGNTIYF. The variable domain in full, with the rest retrieved from reference TRBV28 and TRBJ1-3, is DVKVTQSSRYLVKRTGEKVFLECVQDMDHENMFWYRQDPGLGLRLIYFSYDVKMKEKGDIPEGYSVSREKKERFSLILESASTNQTSMYLCASSRTGTGLSSGNTIYFGEGSWLTVV.

V usage is TRBV28 and J usage is TRBJ2-7; unclear D gene. Germline V lookup: CDR1 MDHEN, CDR2 SYDVKM. The CDR3 consists of 12 residues. V lost 1 base, J lost 6 bases, and 7 bases lay in between. The CDR3 is CASSLLVGEQYF. The CDR3 coding sequence is TGTGCCAGCAGTTTATTGGTGGGCGAGCAGTACTTC.

The V gene is TRBV19, the J gene TRBJ2-2; tentatively, D is TRBD1 or TRBD2 (5 bases each). The CDR3 spans 14 residues. Germline lookup yields CDR1 LNHDA and CDR2 SQIVND (reference sequence). The V gene lost 7 bases and the J gene lost 3 bases, with 12 bases spanning the gap. The CDR3 loop reads CASNEGLYTGELFF. DNA of the CDR3: TGTGCCAGTAACGAGGGGCTTTACACCGGGGAGCTGTTTTTT.

This chain links TRBV6-8 with TRBJ2-7; D ambiguous. The V end was cut by 6 bases, the J end by 0 bases, with 15 bases between. Germline lookup yields CDR1 MNHGY and CDR2 SAAAGT. The length of the CDR3 is 15 residues. The CDR3 loop reads CASSPSSGSSYEQYF. For the CDR3, the DNA is TGTGCCAGCAGCCCCAGCTCAGGCAGCTCCTACGAGCAGTACTTC.

The V call is TRBV19, the J call TRBJ1-2; D gene uncertain. The CDR3 sequence is 15 residues long. V lost 3 bases to trimming and J lost 4 bases, with 15 bases between them. Per the germline V gene, CDR1 is LNHDA and CDR2 is SQIVND (reference sequence). CDR3 region: CASSIVGRVGYGYTF. CDR3 nucleotide sequence: TGTGCCAGTAGTATCGTGGGTCGGGTGGGCTATGGCTACACCTTC.

J is TRBJ1-5 and V is TRBV5-1; tentatively, D is TRBD1 (5 bases). The V gene's germline CDR1 is SGHRS and CDR2 YFSETQ. The CDR3 length is 17 residues. V shed 4 bases and J shed 1 base, with 18 bases lying between them. As DNA, the CDR3 is TGCGCCAGCAGCCCCGGTCCCTCAGGGTTAAGCAATCAGCCCCAGCATTTT. Its translation is CASSPGPSGLSNQPQHF.

The table lists this clone with a count of one. The V and J genes are TRBV11-3 and TRBJ2-3, with D unclear. CDR1 is SGHNT, CDR2 YENEEA, per germline. The CDR3 is 15 residues long. V gave up 5 bases and J gave up 2 bases, with 14 bases separating them. CDR3 in DNA: TGTGCCAGCAGCCCCCGGGCGAGATTCACAGATACGCAGTATTTT. Translating it yields CASSPRARFTDTQYF.

The J gene is TRBJ1-1, the V gene TRBV6-8; D possibly corresponds to TRBD1 (5 bases). Trimming took 7 bases from V and 4 from J, leaving 13 bases between them. The CDR3 contains 13 residues. Germline CDR1 and CDR2: MNHGY and SAAAGT. The CDR3 region has the DNA TGTGCCAGCAAAGATCAGGGTATCACTGAAGCTTTCTTT. Protein product: CASKDQGITEAFF.

A note on this clone: The junction differs from germline at one of its ends, possibly a read error. This sequence joins TRBV6-8 and TRBJ1-4; D gene unclear. Germline lookup yields CDR1 MNHGY and CDR2 SAAAGT. The length of the CDR3 is 16 residues. CDR3 nucleotides: TGTGCCAGTAGTTACTCATCGGGATTCCCTAATGAAAAACTGTTTTTT. Translating it yields CASSYSSGFPNEKLFF.

The chain has TRBV19 and TRBJ1-1, with D perhaps matching TRBD1 (6 bases). The V and J ends lost 1 base and 1 base respectively, with 13 bases between them. The germline CDR1 and CDR2 sequences are LNHDA and SQIVND (reference sequence). The CDR3 has 16 amino acids. Written as DNA, the CDR3 is TGTGCCAGTAGTATAGTAACAGGGTGGGGGAACACTGAAGCTTTCTTT. Translating gives CASSIVTGWGNTEAFF. The entire variable domain, with the rest obtained from reference TRBV19 and TRBJ1-1, is as follows: DGGITQSPKYLFRKEGQNVTLSCEQNLNHDAMYWYRQDPGQGLRLIYYSQIVNDFQKGDIAEGYSVSREKKESFPLTVTSAQKNPTAFYLCASSIVTGWGNTEAFFGQGTRLTVV.

A single count supports this clone. The chain is built from TRBV28 and TRBJ1-2; 8 bases line up with TRBD1. The V gene's germline CDR1 is MDHEN and CDR2 SYDVKM. The CDR3 has 15 residues. V trimming: 2 bases; J trimming: 0 bases; junction bases outside the gene matches: 2. This chain's CDR3 is CASSLQGAANYGYTF. Here the CDR3 DNA reads TGTGCCAGCAGTTTACAGGGGGCAGCTAACTATGGCTACACCTTC.

The chain carries TRBV6-8 and TRBJ2-1; D possibly corresponds to TRBD1 (6 bases). This CDR3 has 18 residues. Trimming pared 4 bases from V and 2 bases from J, leaving 21 bases between. In germline, CDR1 is MNHGY, CDR2 SAAAGT. The CDR3 sequence: CASSFLGSIGGTYNEQFF. CDR3 nucleotide sequence: TGTGCCAGCAGTTTCCTGGGCAGTATAGGGGGAACCTACAATGAGCAGTTCTTC.

The chain combines TRBV28 with TRBJ2-3, with TRBD2 identical over 8 bases. In germline, CDR1 is MDHEN, CDR2 SYDVKM. CDR3 length equals 17 residues. J was trimmed by 5 bases and V by 4 bases; bases with no gene match: 14. The DNA for the CDR3 is TGTGCCAGCAGTTCCTTTGCTCTAGCGGGCGTGGGAGATACGCAGTATTTT. It encodes CASSSFALAGVGDTQYF.

This clone appeared once. V gene TRBV6-8 combines with J gene TRBJ1-2, with D tentatively TRBD1 (5 bases). Germline lookup yields CDR1 MNHGY and CDR2 SAAAGT. This CDR3 contains 13 residues. Trimming cost V 6 bases and J 8 bases, with 16 bases left between them. The CDR3 protein is CASSPGRASGYTF. The CDR3 nucleotides are TGTGCCAGCAGCCCGGGGCGGGCTAGCGGCTACACCTTC.

The chain is built from TRBV6-8 and TRBJ1-2; 7 positions agree with TRBD1. This CDR3 region has 15 residues. Germline V lookup: CDR1 MNHGY, CDR2 SAAAGT. The V segment lost 2 bases and the J segment 5 bases; nucleotides outside the gene matches: 8. The CDR3 protein is CASSYDPGQKYGYTF. The CDR3 nucleotides are TGTGCCAGCAGTTACGACCCGGGACAGAAATATGGCTACACCTTC.

The J gene is TRBJ1-2, the V gene TRBV11-3; 10 nucleotides agree with TRBD1. Germline V gene lookup returns CDR1 SGHNT and CDR2 YENEEA. The ends lost 3 bases at V and 4 bases at J; junction bases unmatched: 5. This CDR3 is built from 15 residues. CDR3 amino acids: CASSFRGDRGYGYTF. The CDR3 nucleotides are TGTGCCAGCAGCTTTCGTGGGGACAGGGGCTATGGCTACACCTTC.

This clone showed up just once. The chain combines TRBV29-1 with TRBJ2-5; 7 bases line up with TRBD2. Germline lookup yields CDR1 SQVTM and CDR2 ANQGSEA. The CDR3 is made up of 13 amino acids. V lost 3 bases, J lost 2 bases, and 3 bases stayed unmatched. CDR3 amino acids: CSVEPGGQETQYF. CDR3 in DNA: TGCAGCGTTGAGCCGGGGGGACAAGAGACCCAGTACTTC.